A single sample is the source of the 30 T cell receptor beta chains below, sequenced in a study of cytomegalovirus exposure and HLA in healthy donors (dated by TCRdb to 2016 to 2017). The protocol used for the library was the immunoSEQ multiplex PCR assay. For the multiplex PCR, a mixture combining 60 forward primers for TCR Vbeta segments and 13 reverse primers for TCR Jbeta segments was used. TCRdb re-hosts the immuneACCESS table, in-frame sequences only. Its copies lack some clones; in the studies checked, an unresolved V gene accounts for under half of them, and the cause for the rest is not known. The sample table records about 170,000 clones; roughly 80% of these occur just once. 2.5% to 3.5% of the sample comes from the top ten. The material sequenced was PBMCs. These receptors all come from a female donor in good health and CMV-seronegative.

The V and J genes are TRBV6-5 and TRBJ2-7; 7 bases are a match to TRBD1. The CDR3 is 15 amino acids. Germline CDR1 and CDR2: MNHEY and SVGAGI. J was trimmed by 3 bases and V by 6 bases; bases with no gene match: 11. CDR3 DNA: TGTGCCAGCAGGGGGGAACAGGGGATATACTACGAGCAGTACTTC. Translated, it gives CASRGEQGIYYEQYF.

This clone was seen only a few times. The gene calls are TRBV27 and TRBJ2-7; possibly TRBD1 for D (5 bases). The V end was cut by 6 bases, the J end by 3 bases, with 15 bases between. The CDR3 consists of 14 residues. CDR1 and CDR2 from the germline V gene are MNHEY and SMNVEV (reference sequence). The CDR3 protein is CASRARQLVYEQYF. CDR3 nucleotides: TGTGCCAGCAGGGCTCGACAGTTGGTCTACGAGCAGTACTTC.

The V and J genes are TRBV10-1 and TRBJ2-7; 7 nucleotides match TRBD2. There are 15 residues in the CDR3. Germline V CDR1 and CDR2: WNHNN, SYGVQD (reference sequence). The trim removed 10 bases at V and 1 base at J, leaving 13 bases unmatched. This CDR3 is CAIRRCGGGSYEQYF. The DNA of the CDR3 is TGCGCCATCAGGAGGTGTGGCGGGGGATCCTACGAGCAGTACTTC.

V and J are TRBV27 and TRBJ2-7; 10 bases match TRBD2. V dropped 0 bases and J dropped 4; count of bases not matched to a gene: 6. CDR3 length: 16 residues. In germline, CDR1 is MNHEY, CDR2 SMNVEV (reference sequence). The CDR3 DNA follows: TGTGCCAGCAGTTTATCTCCTAGCGGGAGATTATACGAGCAGTACTTC. Translation gives CASSLSPSGRLYEQYF.

The rearrangement joins TRBV5-1 to TRBJ1-2, with TRBD1 identical over 10 bases. Trimming cost V 4 bases and J 6 bases; bases outside gene matches: 12. The CDR3 consists of 16 residues. Per germline, CDR1 SGHRS and CDR2 YFSETQ. This chain's CDR3 is CASSPTAGTGVNGYTF. The CDR3 DNA is TGCGCCAGCAGCCCCACAGCCGGGACAGGGGTTAATGGCTACACCTTC.

CDR3 coding DNA: TGCGCCAGCAGCTTGGCTCTAGCGGGAGATAGAACAGATACGCAGTATTTT. Amino acid sequence: CASSLALAGDRTDTQYF. The J gene is TRBJ2-3, the V gene TRBV5-1; 10 bases line up with TRBD2. From germline, CDR1 is SGHRS and CDR2 YFSETQ. With 0 bases clipped from V and 3 bases from J, the junction kept 7 bases outside the gene matches. The CDR3 has 17 residues.

The V and J genes are TRBV6-6 and TRBJ2-1; the match to TRBD2 covers 8 bases. Trimming removed 11 bases from V and 8 bases from J; junction bases left unmatched: 11. The CDR3 consists of 13 residues. Germline loops: CDR1 MNHNY, CDR2 SVGAGI (reference sequence). The CDR3 sequence is CASSGGEIDEQFF. The CDR3 DNA reads TGTGCCTCCTCGGGGGGGGAGATCGATGAGCAGTTCTTC.

The rearrangement links TRBV7-9 to TRBJ2-2, with unresolved D. The ends were cut back, 2 bases at V and 4 bases at J, with 14 bases in the middle. The CDR3 spans 16 residues. Germline V lookup: CDR1 SEHNR, CDR2 FQNEAQ (reference sequence). CDR3 protein: CASSLQGTSGTGELFF. The CDR3 DNA sequence: TGTGCCAGCAGCTTACAAGGCACCTCGGGCACCGGGGAGCTGTTTTTT.

This sequence joins TRBV2 and TRBJ1-2, with TRBD1 identical over 9 bases. Trimming removed 6 bases from V and 5 bases from J; junction bases left unmatched: 4. CDR3 size: 13 residues. Germline CDR1 and CDR2: SNHLY and FYNNEI. The DNA of the CDR3 is TGTGCCAGCAGACAGGGGGCAGGGTATGGCTACACCTTC. Encoded protein: CASRQGAGYGYTF.

V is TRBV6-1 and J is TRBJ2-5; TRBD1 is a possible D gene (5 bases). The CDR3 contains 12 residues. With 8 bases removed from V and 5 bases from J, the gap between germline ends came to 12 bases. The germline V gene encodes CDR1 MNHNS and CDR2 SASEGT. The CDR3 sequence is CASGARRETQYF. DNA for the CDR3: TGTGCCAGCGGGGCTAGGCGGGAGACCCAGTACTTC.

In regard to this clone: A junction end diverges from the germline sequence, so it may reflect a read error. The J gene is TRBJ2-2, the V gene TRBV7-2; D is possibly TRBD2 (5 bases). There are 16 residues in the CDR3. CDR1 is SGHTA, CDR2 FQGNSA, per germline. The CDR3 coding sequence is TGTGCCAGCCCTCCCCGGAAACTAACGAACACCGGGGAGCTGCTTTTT. This sequence encodes CASPPRKLTNTGELLF.

The chain combines TRBV2 with TRBJ2-2; 9 bases are a match to TRBD2. CDR1 is SNHLY and CDR2 is FYNNEI in the germline V gene. The CDR3 has 15 amino acids. Trimming at V came to 7 bases and at J to 0 bases, leaving 3 bases not matched to a gene. CDR3 coding DNA: TGTGCCAGCACCCTAGCGGGGCCGAACACCGGGGAGCTGTTTTTT. Translation: CASTLAGPNTGELFF.

The chain employs TRBV10-1 and TRBJ2-6; 8 nucleotides line up with TRBD1. With 8 bases clipped from V and 1 base from J, the junction kept 10 bases outside the gene matches. The germline V gene has CDR1 WNHNN and CDR2 SYGVQD (reference sequence). The CDR3 loop spans 17 amino acids. For the CDR3, the DNA is TGCGCCAGCTTGGGACAGGTCGGGACATCTGGGGCCAACGTCCTGACTTTC. The encoded protein is CASLGQVGTSGANVLTF.

The gene calls are TRBV10-2 and TRBJ2-1; D is unresolved. The germline gives CDR1 WSHSY, CDR2 SAAADI. This CDR3 is built from 14 residues. Trimming left V 4 bases short and J 4 bases short, with 11 bases between. In nucleotides, the CDR3 is TGCGCCAGCAGTGTAGAGCTGTCTTACAATGAGCAGTTCTTC. It is translated as CASSVELSYNEQFF.

The chain recombines TRBV28 with TRBJ2-7; 13 bases are a match to TRBD2. Trimming at V came to 10 bases and at J to 7 bases, leaving 7 bases not matched to a gene. Germline V lookup: CDR1 MDHEN, CDR2 SYDVKM. The CDR3 extends over 13 amino acids. The CDR3 nucleotides read TGTGCCACCCGACTAGCGGGAGGAAGAGAGCAGTACTTC. It yields the protein CATRLAGGREQYF.

The V call is TRBV9, the J call TRBJ1-1; D gene uncertain. CDR1 and CDR2 (germline): SGDLS, YYNGEE. CDR3 length: 13 amino acids. Trimming stripped 2 bases from V and 0 bases from J, with 5 bases between. The CDR3, as DNA: TGTGCCAGCAGCGTCCTACTGAACACTGAAGCTTTCTTT. Translation: CASSVLLNTEAFF.

This CDR3 reads CASSHSSYEQYF. CDR3 bases: TGTGCCAGCAGTCATAGCTCCTACGAGCAGTACTTC. The rearrangement links TRBV7-8 to TRBJ2-7; D is ambiguous. Between the trimmed V and J ends, which lost 6 bases and 0 bases, there was a span of 6 bases. Germline loops: CDR1 SGHVS, CDR2 FQNEAQ. The CDR3 covers 12 residues.

The chain is built from TRBV9 and TRBJ2-3; 7 positions agree with TRBD2. V shed 0 bases and J 6 bases; nucleotides not matched to a gene: 7. The CDR3 runs to 15 residues. Germline V lookup: CDR1 SGDLS, CDR2 YYNGEE. The CDR3 region has the DNA TGTGCCAGCAGCGTAGTGCAGGGAGGGGTGGATACGCAGTATTTT. As protein: CASSVVQGGVDTQYF.

The gene calls are TRBV7-2 and TRBJ2-3, with a tentative D call TRBD2 (7 bases). The ends were cut back, 2 bases at V and 5 bases at J, with 14 bases in the middle. This CDR3 comprises 15 residues. Per the germline V gene, CDR1 is SGHTA and CDR2 is FQGNSA. The CDR3 sequence: CASSLRGGAGDTQYF. The DNA of the CDR3 is TGTGCCAGCAGCTTAAGAGGGGGGGCCGGAGATACGCAGTATTTT.

The CDR3 is CASSPLDLSSYEQYF. The CDR3 coding sequence is TGTGCCAGCAGCCCCTTGGACTTGAGCTCCTACGAGCAGTACTTC. This chain links TRBV7-8 with TRBJ2-7; perhaps TRBD2 as D (5 bases). The CDR3 runs 15 residues. Trimming left V 5 bases short and J 0 bases short, with 14 bases between. In germline, CDR1 is SGHVS, CDR2 FQNEAQ. Full variable domain (missing parts from reference TRBV7-8 and TRBJ2-7): GAGVSQSPRYKVAKRGQDVALRCDPISGHVSLFWYQQALGQGPEFLTYFQNEAQLDKSGLPSDRFFAERPEGSVSTLKIQRTQQEDSAVYLCASSPLDLSSYEQYFGPGTRLTVT.

Remarks on this clone: Different DNA sequences within this sample yield the same CDR3. The chain couples TRBV7-3 to TRBJ2-2; 7 positions match TRBD2. V was pared by 2 bases and J by 2 bases, with 2 bases of the junction left unmatched. The CDR3 sequence is 15 residues long. Per germline, CDR1 SGHTA and CDR2 FQGTGA. CDR3: CASSLAGLNTGELFF. The CDR3 region has the DNA TGTGCCAGCAGCTTAGCGGGACTAAACACCGGGGAGCTGTTTTTT. Filled out from reference TRBV7-3 and TRBJ2-2, the complete variable domain reads GAGVSQTPSNKVTEKGKYVELRCDPISGHTALYWYRQSLGQGPEFLIYFQGTGAADDSGLPNDRFFAVRPEGSVSTLKIQRTERGDSAVYLCASSLAGLNTGELFFGEGSRLTVL.

The chain is built from TRBV28 and TRBJ1-6; no definite D call. This CDR3 comprises 15 residues. V shed 7 bases and J shed 0 bases, with 10 bases lying between them. From germline, CDR1 is MDHEN and CDR2 SYDVKM. The CDR3, as DNA: TGTGCCAGCATGAGCCCAAGCTCCTATAATTCACCCCTCCACTTT. Protein: CASMSPSSYNSPLHF.

The sample holds a few counts of this clone. The J gene is TRBJ1-5, the V gene TRBV19; D may be TRBD1 (6 bases). V lost 6 bases and J lost 5, with 14 bases in between. Germline V gene lookup returns CDR1 LNHDA and CDR2 SQIVND (reference sequence). This CDR3 has 14 amino acids. The CDR3 bases are TGTGCCAGTAGGCTTACAGGGTCGGATCAGCCCCAGCATTTT. Protein product: CASRLTGSDQPQHF.

This chain links TRBV5-4 with TRBJ1-1; 8 nucleotides agree with TRBD1. Germline assignment: CDR1 SGHNT and CDR2 YYREEE (reference sequence). The CDR3 spans 13 residues. Losses at the gene ends were 4 bases for V and 11 bases for J; bases not matched to a gene: 10. In DNA form, the CDR3 reads TGTGCCAGCAGCCGACTGGGACAGGAAGCGGCTTTCTTT. Amino acids: CASSRLGQEAAFF.

The rearrangement joins TRBV5-5 to TRBJ2-7; 7 bases are a match to TRBD2. V shed 4 bases, J shed 7 bases, and the junction held 8 bases outside the gene matches. CDR1 SGHKS and CDR2 YYEKEE come from the germline V gene (reference sequence). There are 13 residues in the CDR3. The CDR3 nucleotides read TGTGCCAGCAGCCAAGGGACTACCGATGAGCAGTACTTC. It encodes CASSQGTTDEQYF.

This chain uses TRBV30 with TRBJ2-2, with 11 nucleotides matching TRBD2. The CDR3 runs to 16 residues. Trimming at V came to 3 bases and at J to 4 bases, leaving 7 bases not matched to a gene. CDR1 and CDR2 (germline): GTSNPN, SVGIG (reference sequence). CDR3 residues: CAWRLSGRASTGELFF. For the CDR3, the DNA is TGTGCCTGGAGGCTTAGCGGGAGGGCCAGCACCGGGGAGCTGTTTTTT.

The rearrangement uses TRBV5-1 and TRBJ1-1; D unclear. Germline V CDR1 and CDR2: SGHRS, YFSETQ. This CDR3 has 15 amino acids. V was cut by 0 bases and J by 0 bases, with 9 bases left in between. The DNA of the CDR3 is TGCGCCAGCAGCTTGGGACTGATCATGAACACTGAAGCTTTCTTT. Protein sequence: CASSLGLIMNTEAFF. Using reference TRBV5-1 and TRBJ1-1 for the parts outside the CDR3, the full variable domain is KAGVTQTPRYLIKTRGQQVTLSCSPISGHRSVSWYQQTPGQGLQFLFEYFSETQRNKGNFPGRFSGRQFSNSRSEMNVSTLELGDSALYLCASSLGLIMNTEAFFGQGTRLTVV.

The chain carries TRBV11-1 and TRBJ2-5, with unresolved D. Trimming shortened V by 1 base and J by 5 bases, and 11 bases separated the two germline ends. The germline gives CDR1 SGHAT, CDR2 FQDESV (reference sequence). The CDR3 sequence is 14 residues long. The DNA of the CDR3 is TGTGCCAGCAGCTTAGTGGCCGGGTTGGAGACCCAGTACTTC. This translates into CASSLVAGLETQYF.

The chain carries TRBV19 and TRBJ2-7, with 13 bases aligning to TRBD2. The J segment lost 2 bases and the V segment lost 4 bases, leaving 2 bases of the junction unmatched. The length of the CDR3 is 15 residues. Looked up from germline, CDR1 is LNHDA and CDR2 is SQIVND (reference sequence). The DNA of the CDR3 is TGTGCCAGTAGTAAGGGACTAGCGGGGCCCTACGAGCAGTACTTC. Amino acid sequence: CASSKGLAGPYEQYF.

This chain joins TRBV7-3 and TRBJ2-2; TRBD2 is a possible D gene (6 bases). V was pared by 7 bases and J by 5 bases, with 17 bases between. This CDR3 region has 15 residues. Germline values: CDR1 SGHTA, CDR2 FQGTGA. The chain's CDR3 is CASTLGGSGTGELFF. Here the CDR3 DNA reads TGTGCCAGCACCCTGGGGGGTAGTGGGACCGGGGAGCTGTTTTTT.